There are a few counts of the clone carrying this T cell receptor beta chain. The data originate from a study of blood T cells in healthy people across ages. From germline, CDR1 is SGHVS and CDR2 FQNEAQ. V gave up 2 bases and J gave up 6 bases, with 9 bases separating them. The CDR3 has 13 amino acids. Primers used in a second PCR of about 6 to 11 cycles were a sample-barcoded 5' primer and a J-beta primer mix. TCRdb processed the 5' RACE reads anew with MiXCR; each CDR3 protein has one entry. Of about 1 million distinct CDR3 sequences in the sample, over 35% were seen once. The chain joins TRBV7-8 to TRBJ2-3, with D tentatively TRBD1 (5 bases). The sequence was collected from a woman aged 60-70 years in good health. The sequenced sample was blood. As DNA, the CDR3 is TGTGCCAGCAGCTTACTGGGGCTTGATACGCAGTATTTT. Protein sequence: CASSLLGLDTQYF.